Listed below are T cell receptor beta chains from one sample, sequenced in a study of blood T cell repertoires in COVID-19. TCRdb keeps only in-frame clones here, not all; method: immunoSEQ multiplex PCR. The repertoire includes 160,000 or so clones, 70% to 90% of them detected once, and approximately 6% sits in the top ten. The sequencing sample was made of PBMCs or T cells enriched from blood (not recorded which). These receptors originate from a man aged 35-49 years who had recovered from COVID-19. Both conserved end residues are part of each CDR3. A D gene is named only where the DNA matches it firmly. Clone size is not always given. Where it is, it says once, few, many or a class for expanded clones.

clone_size	j_call	v_call	d_call	cdr3_nt	cdr3_aa
NA	TRBJ1-5	TRBV6-1	NA	TGTGCCAGCAGTGATCTCAGGGCACCCCAGCATTTT	CASSDLRAPQHF
NA	TRBJ2-3	TRBV2	NA	TGTGCCAGCAGGGACTGGCCCGGAGATACGCAGTATTTT	CASRDWPGDTQYF
NA	TRBJ2-3	TRBV11-2	TRBD1	TGTGCCAGCAGCTCCGGGACAGGGCTCGTTACGCAGTATTTT	CASSSGTGLVTQYF
many	TRBJ2-1	TRBV24-1	NA	TGTGCCACCAGTGAGACAGATAAGCAGTTCTTC	CATSETDKQFF
NA	TRBJ2-2	TRBV11-2	NA	TGTGCCAGCAGCCCCACTGGGGGGGCCAGAGGCGGGGAGCTGTTTTTT	CASSPTGGARGGELFF
NA	TRBJ1-3	TRBV3-1/TRBV3-2	NA	TGTGCCAGCAGCTCGACGGTTAGCTTTGGAAACACCATATATTTT	CASSSTVSFGNTIYF
NA	TRBJ1-6	TRBV3-1/TRBV3-2	NA	TGTGCCAGCAGCCAAGGGCAGTCAAATTCACCCCTCCACTTT	CASSQGQSNSPLHF
once	TRBJ1-2	TRBV19	NA	TGTGCCAGTAGTATTCCCAACAGAAACTATGGCTACACCTTC	CASSIPNRNYGYTF
NA	TRBJ2-3	TRBV6-5	NA	TGTGCCAGCAAAATATGGGTGGGCGGCACAGATACGCAGTATTTT	CASKIWVGGTDTQYF
NA	TRBJ1-6	TRBV2	TRBD1	TGTGCCAGCAGTCTGGGACAGGGTAATTCACCCCTCCACTTT	CASSLGQGNSPLHF
NA	TRBJ2-3	TRBV27	NA	TGTGCCAGCGCCCTGGGCAGAGACACAGATACGCAGTATTTT	CASALGRDTDTQYF
NA	TRBJ2-3	TRBV2	TRBD1	TGTGCCAGCGGGCGGGACAGGGGGAAGACAGATACGCAGTATTTT	CASGRDRGKTDTQYF